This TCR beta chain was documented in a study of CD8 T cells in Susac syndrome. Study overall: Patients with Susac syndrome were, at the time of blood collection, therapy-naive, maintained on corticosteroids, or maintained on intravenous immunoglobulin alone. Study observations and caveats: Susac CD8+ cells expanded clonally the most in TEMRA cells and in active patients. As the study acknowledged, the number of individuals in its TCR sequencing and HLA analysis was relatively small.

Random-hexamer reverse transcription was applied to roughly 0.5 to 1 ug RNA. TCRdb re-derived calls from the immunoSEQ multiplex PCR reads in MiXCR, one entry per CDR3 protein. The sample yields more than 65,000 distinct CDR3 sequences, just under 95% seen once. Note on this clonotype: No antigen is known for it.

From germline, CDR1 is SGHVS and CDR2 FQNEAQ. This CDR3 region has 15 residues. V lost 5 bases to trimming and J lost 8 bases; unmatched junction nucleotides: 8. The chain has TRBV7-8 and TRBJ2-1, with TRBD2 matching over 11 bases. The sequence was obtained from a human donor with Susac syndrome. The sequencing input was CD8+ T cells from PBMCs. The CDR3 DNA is TGTGCCAGCAGCCCTTTAGCGGGAGGGGAGGATGAGCAGTTCTTC. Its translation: CASSPLAGGEDEQFF. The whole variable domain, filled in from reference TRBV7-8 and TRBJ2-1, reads GAGVSQSPRYKVAKRGQDVALRCDPISGHVSLFWYQQALGQGPEFLTYFQNEAQLDKSGLPSDRFFAERPEGSVSTLKIQRTQQEDSAVYLCASSPLAGGEDEQFFGPGTRLTVL.